This passage covers 32 T cell receptor beta chains from one sample sequenced in a study of T cell repertoires and leukemia-associated antigens. For these receptors, no antigen is known. TCRdb reprocessed the 5' RACE reads with MiXCR, giving one entry per CDR3 protein. The sample lists 9,500 to 15,000 distinct CDR3 sequences; approximately 39% were seen once. The sample comprised CD3+ T cells sorted from blood and cultured. The receptors stem from a female donor in good health.

A single count supports this clonotype. Since a much larger clone is just one base distant, this may be a read error. This chain joins TRBV7-9 and TRBJ2-7; tentatively, D is TRBD1 (5 bases). The CDR3 consists of 13 residues. Germline V CDR1 and CDR2: SEHNR, FQNEAQ (reference sequence). CDR3 amino acids: CASCLDRGYEQYF. The CDR3 bases are TGTGCCAGCTGCTTAGACAGAGGCTACGAGCAGTACTTC. Using reference TRBV7-9 and TRBJ2-7 for the parts outside the CDR3, the full variable domain is DTGVSQNPRHKITKRGQNVTFRCDPISEHNRLYWYRQTLGQGPEFLTYFQNEAQLEKSRLLSDRFSAERPKGSFSTLEIQRTEQGDSAMYLCASCLDRGYEQYFGPGTRLTVT.

At least ten counts were recorded for this clonotype. The rearrangement uses TRBV6-5 and TRBJ2-1; D not resolved. The germline V gene encodes CDR1 MNHEY and CDR2 SVGAGI. V was trimmed by 3 bases and J by 6 bases, leaving 12 bases between them. The CDR3 is made up of 14 amino acids. The CDR3 nucleotides are TGTGCCAGCAGTTATACCATAGGTTTCAATGAGCAGTTCTTC. Translating gives CASSYTIGFNEQFF.

This clonotype was observed once. V gene TRBV5-5 combines with J gene TRBJ1-1; no reliable D call. The CDR3 runs 14 residues. Germline lookup yields CDR1 SGHKS and CDR2 YYEKEE (reference sequence). V lost 4 bases and J 3 bases, leaving 13 bases between the germline ends. The CDR3 loop reads CASSPRSLHTEAFF. The CDR3 DNA is TGTGCCAGCAGCCCACGGTCGTTGCACACTGAAGCTTTCTTT.

The chain joins TRBV4-2 to TRBJ2-1; D is perhaps TRBD1 (6 bases). The CDR3 sequence is 16 residues long. Trimming removed 1 base at V and 10 bases at J, with 20 bases between. Per the germline V gene, CDR1 is LGHNA and CDR2 is YNFKEQ. As DNA, the CDR3 is TGTGCCAGCAGCCAAGTCGGGCAGGGGCCGAGGGGGGAGCAGTTCTTC. This gives the protein CASSQVGQGPRGEQFF.

The chain recombines TRBV7-9 with TRBJ2-1; TRBD1 matches 8 bases. Germline-derived CDR1 and CDR2 are SEHNR and FQNEAQ (reference sequence). The ends lost 4 bases at V and 7 bases at J; junction bases unmatched: 12. The CDR3 sequence is 16 residues long. CDR3 residues: CASSSSSPTGVNEQFF. The CDR3 bases are TGTGCCAGCAGCTCATCCTCCCCGACAGGGGTGAATGAGCAGTTCTTC.

The chain links TRBV12-3 or TRBV12-4 to TRBJ2-5; D is possibly TRBD2 (6 bases). Between the trimmed V and J ends, which lost 5 bases and 5 bases, there was a span of 12 bases. The CDR3 totals 13 residues. The CDR3 DNA reads as TGTGCCAGCAGTGGGGACGCGGGGGAGACCCAGTACTTC. Residues: CASSGDAGETQYF.

Of note for this clonotype: Mismatch with germline at one junction end may stem from a read error. The chain recombines TRBV10-3 with TRBJ1-1, with D tentatively TRBD1 (5 bases). This CDR3 contains 15 residues. The germline gives CDR1 ENHRY, CDR2 SYGVKD. DNA of the CDR3: TGTGCCATCGGTGAGCAAAATACAGGAAAGAAGGCAGCTTTCTTT. Translating gives CAIGEQNTGKKAAFF.

This clonotype has only a few counts. The chain has TRBV7-9 and TRBJ2-7; D gene ambiguous. CDR1 is SEHNR, CDR2 FQNEAQ, per germline (reference sequence). V dropped 5 bases and J dropped 5 bases, with 13 bases sitting between them. The CDR3 has 13 residues. In DNA form, the CDR3 reads TGTGCCAGCAGCCGGGCCCCCGGCGACGAGCAGTACTTC. It encodes CASSRAPGDEQYF.

In the case of this clonotype: Relative to the germline gene, one junction end is altered; a read error may explain this. The rearrangement joins TRBV7-2 to TRBJ2-1, with 11 nucleotides matching TRBD2. Germline V gene data show CDR1 as SGHTA and CDR2 as FQGNSA. CDR3 length: 15 residues. The CDR3 here is CASSSSGRSHNERFF. The CDR3 region has the DNA TGTGCCAGCAGCTCTAGCGGGAGGTCCCACAATGAGCGGTTCTTC.

This clonotype was recorded many times. Here the CDR3 reads CASTYRVVGTGELFF. The DNA of the CDR3 is TGTGCCAGCACCTACAGGGTCGTTGGGACCGGGGAGCTGTTTTTT. J is TRBJ2-2 and V is TRBV18; weak D call: TRBD1 (6 bases). The length of the CDR3 is 15 residues. V shed 8 bases and J shed 5 bases, with 18 bases lying between them. The germline V gene has CDR1 KGHSH and CDR2 LQKENI.

Of note for this clonotype: The CDR3 does not close with the conserved phenylalanine or tryptophan, likely indicating a read error. The chain employs TRBV7-9 and TRBJ1-1; 9 bases map to TRBD1. Per the germline V gene, CDR1 is SEHNR and CDR2 is FQNEAQ (reference sequence). The CDR3 contains 18 residues. Trimming removed 5 bases from V and 1 base from J; junction bases left unmatched: 14. As DNA, the CDR3 is TGTGCCAGCAGCAACCCCCCACCCCCGACAGGGGGGAACACTGAAGCTTTCTCT. It encodes CASSNPPPPTGGNTEAFS.

This clonotype was seen at least ten times. A single base separates this from a much larger clone, so it may be a read error. This chain joins TRBV27 and TRBJ2-2, with D perhaps matching TRBD1 (6 bases). Between the trimmed V and J ends, which lost 5 bases and 7 bases, there was a span of 8 bases. Germline V gives CDR1 MNHEY, CDR2 SMNVEV (reference sequence). CDR3 length: 12 amino acids. The CDR3 loop is CASSQGIGELFF. CDR3 sequence (DNA): TGTGCCAGCAGTCAGGGGATCGGGGAGCTGTTTTTT.

This chain joins TRBV3-1 and TRBJ1-5; D not certain. The CDR3 is 14 amino acids. The ends were cut back, 3 bases at V and 0 bases at J, with 6 bases in the middle. Looked up from germline, CDR1 is LGHDT and CDR2 is YNNKEL (reference sequence). CDR3 sequence reads: CASSHEYSNQPQHF. The CDR3 DNA reads TGTGCCAGCAGCCACGAGTATAGCAATCAGCCCCAGCATTTT.

This chain joins TRBV27 and TRBJ2-7; TRBD2 agrees at 9 bases. With 6 bases clipped from V and 8 bases from J, the junction kept 5 bases outside the gene matches. Germline CDR1 is MNHEY and CDR2 is SMNVEV (reference sequence). The CDR3 contains 12 residues. Here the CDR3 DNA reads TGTGCCAGCAGCCTCTCTAGCGGGAAGCAGTACTTC. Protein: CASSLSSGKQYF.

The chain employs TRBV15 and TRBJ2-7; 11 positions match TRBD2. The CDR3 is made up of 17 amino acids. V lost 1 base and J lost 3; bases outside the gene matches: 8. CDR1 is LNHNV and CDR2 is YYDKDF in the germline V gene (reference sequence). The CDR3 loop is CATSRGFTGTSGYEQYF. The CDR3 region has the DNA TGTGCCACCAGCAGAGGTTTCACTGGGACTAGCGGCTACGAGCAGTACTTC. Full variable domain (remainder filled in from reference TRBV15 and TRBJ2-7): DAMVIQNPRYQVTQFGKPVTLSCSQTLNHNVMYWYQQKSSQAPKLLFHYYDKDFNNEADTPDNFQSRRPNTSFCFLDIRSPGLGDTAMYLCATSRGFTGTSGYEQYFGPGTRLTVT.

This clonotype was seen more than once but under ten times. V gene TRBV5-5 combines with J gene TRBJ1-1; the D gene is possibly TRBD1 (6 bases). The CDR3 has 15 residues. The germline V gene has CDR1 SGHKS and CDR2 YYEKEE (reference sequence). V dropped 0 bases and J dropped 1 base, with 10 bases sitting between them. The CDR3 protein is CASSLASGANTEAFF. CDR3 bases: TGTGCCAGCAGCTTGGCCTCGGGGGCGAACACTGAAGCTTTCTTT. Variable domain in full (rest from reference TRBV5-5 and TRBJ1-1): DAGVTQSPTHLIKTRGQQVTLRCSPISGHKSVSWYQQVLGQGPQFIFQYYEKEERGRGNFPDRFSARQFPNYSSELNVNALLLGDSALYLCASSLASGANTEAFFGQGTRLTVV.

This clonotype counts as medium-sized (0.01 to 0.1%). V is TRBV20-1 and J is TRBJ2-2; possible D gene TRBD2, 6 bases. V was pared by 4 bases and J by 4 bases, with 16 bases between. From germline, CDR1 is DFQATT and CDR2 SNEGSKA (reference sequence). This CDR3 comprises 15 residues. The CDR3 here is CSAKPTRRGTGELFF. DNA for the CDR3: TGCAGTGCTAAACCGACTAGGCGAGGCACCGGGGAGCTGTTTTTT.

The genes are TRBV9 and TRBJ2-1, with 11 bases identical to TRBD2. The CDR3 has 16 amino acids. V lost 4 bases, J lost 2 bases, and 5 bases stayed unmatched. Germline CDR1 is SGDLS and CDR2 is YYNGEE. The CDR3 DNA is TGTGCCAGCAGCCCTCGTAGCGGGAGGGCCTACAATGAGCAGTTCTTC. Translation: CASSPRSGRAYNEQFF.

This clonotype occurred many times. The V and J genes are TRBV18 and TRBJ2-1; 7 positions match TRBD2. With 3 bases clipped from V and 3 bases from J, the junction kept 5 bases outside the gene matches. Germline V CDR1 and CDR2: KGHSH, LQKENI. This CDR3 has 15 amino acids. The DNA of the CDR3 is TGTGCCAGCTCACCGGGAGGGGTCGTCTACAATGAGCAGTTCTTC. It specifies CASSPGGVVYNEQFF.

This chain joins TRBV7-2 and TRBJ2-2; perhaps D is TRBD1 or TRBD2 (5 bases each). Trimming shortened V by 1 base and J by 5 bases, and 17 bases separated the two germline ends. The CDR3 sequence is 17 residues long. From germline, CDR1 is SGHTA and CDR2 FQGNSA. CDR3 loop: CASSLGAEGLGTGELFF. CDR3 DNA: TGTGCCAGCAGCTTAGGGGCAGAGGGGTTGGGGACCGGGGAGCTGTTTTTT.

This clonotype was detected many times. The V gene is TRBV7-9, the J gene TRBJ2-3; 9 nucleotides align to TRBD2. CDR3 length: 15 amino acids. Germline V gives CDR1 SEHNR, CDR2 FQNEAQ (reference sequence). After removal of 4 bases from V and 6 bases from J, the junction contained 8 bases not matched to a gene. The CDR3 bases are TGTGCCAGCAGCTCCCCCCGGACTAGCGCGGATACGCAGTATTTT. This gives the protein CASSSPRTSADTQYF.

This clonotype was seen more than once but under ten times. V and J are TRBV29-1 and TRBJ2-3, with TRBD2 matching over 12 bases. V trimming: 7 bases; J trimming: 3 bases; junction bases outside the gene matches: 8. Germline V lookup: CDR1 SQVTM, CDR2 ANQGSEA. This CDR3 contains 15 residues. In DNA form, the CDR3 reads TGCAGCGCTTGGGAGCTAGCGGGAGGGACAGATACGCAGTATTTT. It codes for CSAWELAGGTDTQYF.

This chain links TRBV4-1 with TRBJ2-1; TRBD2 might be the D (5 bases). The CDR3 totals 16 residues. CDR1 and CDR2 (germline): MGHRA, YSYEKL. V was trimmed by 3 bases and J by 6 bases, leaving 18 bases between them. CDR3 in DNA: TGCGCCAGCAGCCAGCCGGTTAGCCGGGGTCGCAATGAGCAGTTCTTC. Translating gives CASSQPVSRGRNEQFF.

V and J are TRBV29-1 and TRBJ2-1, with 15 nucleotides matching TRBD2. Germline V gene lookup returns CDR1 SQVTM and CDR2 ANQGSEA. The trim removed 8 bases at V and 10 bases at J, leaving 6 bases unmatched. The CDR3 covers 13 residues. The CDR3 spells CSFPGLAGGEQFF. CDR3 in DNA: TGCAGCTTCCCGGGACTAGCGGGAGGCGAGCAGTTCTTC.

V usage is TRBV20-1 and J usage is TRBJ2-1; TRBD2 is a possible D gene (6 bases). Trimming took off 1 base at V and 2 bases at J, with 6 bases between the two ends. The germline CDR1 and CDR2 sequences are DFQATT and SNEGSKA (reference sequence). This CDR3 has 13 amino acids. The CDR3: CSARGRAYNEQFF. DNA for the CDR3: TGCAGTGCTAGAGGGAGGGCCTACAATGAGCAGTTCTTC.

CDR3 nucleotides: TGTGCCAGCAGCGGGGGAATCCTATACGAGCAGTACTTC. Protein sequence: CASSGGILYEQYF. The rearrangement links TRBV12-3 or TRBV12-4 to TRBJ2-7; D possibly corresponds to TRBD2 (6 bases). The CDR3 length is 13 residues. V lost 6 bases and J 4 bases, leaving 13 bases between the germline ends.

The chain recombines TRBV9 with TRBJ2-1; 8 nucleotides align to TRBD2. Germline V CDR1 and CDR2: SGDLS, YYNGEE. V shed 0 bases and J 4 bases; nucleotides not matched to a gene: 3. The CDR3 sequence is 15 residues long. CDR3 amino acids: CASSVVPSGYNEQFF. CDR3 sequence (DNA): TGTGCCAGCAGCGTAGTGCCTAGCGGGTACAATGAGCAGTTCTTC.

In its sample, this clonotype ranks as medium-sized. The V call is TRBV20-1, the J call TRBJ2-1; perhaps D is TRBD1 or TRBD2 (5 bases each). Between the trimmed V and J ends, which lost 7 bases and 0 bases, there was a span of 10 bases. CDR3 length: 13 amino acids. Germline V gene data show CDR1 as DFQATT and CDR2 as SNEGSKA (reference sequence). The CDR3 coding sequence is TGCAGTGGAGGGACCAGCTCCTACAATGAGCAGTTCTTC. It codes for CSGGTSSYNEQFF.

The sample holds a few counts of this clonotype. The chain uses TRBV20-1 and TRBJ1-1; tentatively, D is TRBD1 (5 bases). V was pared by 3 bases and J by 5 bases, with 16 bases between. This CDR3 is 14 amino acids long. CDR1 is DFQATT, CDR2 SNEGSKA, per germline (reference sequence). The CDR3 nucleotides read TGCAGTGCTAGTTTCCCCTTCAGGGTTACTGAAGCTTTCTTT. Its protein product is CSASFPFRVTEAFF.

This sequence joins TRBV29-1 and TRBJ2-7; D perhaps matches TRBD1 (5 bases). Per germline, CDR1 SQVTM and CDR2 ANQGSEA. The CDR3 runs to 12 residues. V was cut by 4 bases and J by 3 bases, with 10 bases left in between. CDR3: CSVGGVGYEQYF. Here the CDR3 DNA reads TGCAGCGTTGGGGGCGTGGGCTACGAGCAGTACTTC.

As to this clonotype: A read error may produce the germline difference seen at one junction end. The chain recombines TRBV2 with TRBJ1-2; perhaps TRBD1 as D (5 bases). This CDR3 region has 12 residues. The germline V gene has CDR1 SNHLY and CDR2 FYNNEI. The CDR3 DNA is TGTACCAGCAAGGGGATTAGCTATGGCTACACCTTC. This encodes CTSKGISYGYTF. Based on the CDR3 plus reference TRBV2 and TRBJ1-2, the full variable domain is EPEVTQTPSHQVTQMGQEVILRCVPISNHLYFYWYRQILGQKVEFLVSFYNNEISEKSEIFDDQFSVERPDGSNFTLKIRSTKLEDSAMYFCTSKGISYGYTFGSGTRLTVV.

This clonotype showed up many times. V gene TRBV27 combines with J gene TRBJ2-3, with D maybe TRBD2 (6 bases). The CDR3 sequence is 16 residues long. CDR1 and CDR2 from the germline V gene are MNHEY and SMNVEV (reference sequence). Trimming left V 2 bases short and J 1 base short, with 13 bases between. The CDR3 bases are TGTGCCAGCAGTTTAAGACTAGGCGCTGGCACAGATACGCAGTATTTT. As protein: CASSLRLGAGTDTQYF.